Reported below is one T cell receptor (beta chain). This sample is drawn from a study of OX40 agonist ivuxolimab in advanced cancers. Method: immunoSEQ multiplex PCR; TCRdb's copy keeps in-frame clones and lacks some. The sample lists around 70,000 clones, less than 90% occurring once. This specimen consisted of CD4+ or CD8+ T cells sorted from blood, obtained in a trial of the OX40 agonist ivuxolimab. The TCR was taken from an adult with an advanced solid tumor such as melanoma, head and neck, liver or kidney cancer.

As DNA, the CDR3 is TGTGCCAGCAGCCAGAAATCAGGGGGACTGGGCCAAGAGACCCAGTACTTC. Its protein product is CASSQKSGGLGQETQYF. The V gene is TRBV4-2, the J gene TRBJ2-5; perhaps TRBD1 as D (7 bases). The CDR3 contains 17 residues. The V end lost 3 bases, the J end lost 1 base, and 18 bases lay between the germline ends. Germline V CDR1 and CDR2: LGHNA, YNFKEQ.